This T cell receptor beta chain was profiled in a study of shared clonotypes between healthy human individuals. Study-level background: Three men and a couple of women, aged 18 to 49, were donors.

What was sequenced on ten immunoSEQ deep assay plates was unsorted PBMC DNA. Here immunoSEQ multiplex PCR was the method, and the copy in TCRdb shows in-frame clones only, minus some. The sample includes around 500,000 clones, around 80% of them seen just once. Whole-study results and caveats: The study sampled only blood, and tissue repertoires likely differ.

Note on this clone: No antigen is known for it.

Germline V gene lookup returns CDR1 MNHNS and CDR2 SASEGT. CDR3 length: 14 amino acids. V gave up 6 bases and J gave up 2 bases; unmatched junction bases: 2. The donors were all Caucasian adults (living in Nashville, Tennessee). The sequencing input was PBMCs. The sequence derives from a woman aged 40 to 50 in good health. Some clones in this sample may be carry-over from other donors' samples. The rearrangement uses TRBV6-1 and TRBJ2-5; 11 bases match TRBD1. CDR3 amino acids: CASSRDRGQETQYF. The DNA of the CDR3 is TGTGCCAGCAGCCGGGACAGGGGGCAAGAGACCCAGTACTTC.